One sample yielded the 17 T cell receptor beta chains listed below, sequenced in a study of technical replicates of blood from a few donors. TCRdb keeps only in-frame clones here, not all; method: immunoSEQ multiplex PCR. The profile shows roughly 93,000 clones, 95% of them singletons. What was sequenced was T cells isolated from PBMCs. These receptors were collected from a human donor in good health.

CDR3 residues: CASSLGRFYEQYF. The CDR3 DNA reads as TGTGCCAGCAGTTTAGGCAGATTCTACGAGCAGTACTTC. The rearrangement links TRBV27 to TRBJ2-7; D remains ambiguous. The length of the CDR3 is 13 residues. V was trimmed by 2 bases and J by 3 bases, leaving 8 bases between them. Per the germline V gene, CDR1 is MNHEY and CDR2 is SMNVEV (reference sequence).

The rearrangement joins TRBV10-2 to TRBJ1-6; D not resolved. Germline loops: CDR1 WSHSY, CDR2 SAAADI. This CDR3 spans 15 amino acids. V lost 2 bases, J lost 7 bases, and 12 bases lay in between. The CDR3 DNA sequence: TGCGCCAGCAGTGAGACTACCAGACCCAATTCACCCCTCCACTTT. This translates into CASSETTRPNSPLHF.

V gene TRBV5-4 combines with J gene TRBJ2-1; 9 bases are a match to TRBD2. There are 15 residues in the CDR3. Per germline, CDR1 SGHNT and CDR2 YYREEE (reference sequence). V lost 4 bases to trimming and J lost 4 bases; unmatched junction nucleotides: 6. CDR3 region: CASSRPGLAYNEQFF. The CDR3 DNA reads as TGTGCCAGCAGCCGACCGGGACTAGCTTACAATGAGCAGTTCTTC.

The chain recombines TRBV7-9 with TRBJ2-5; D may be TRBD1 (5 bases). Germline-derived CDR1 and CDR2 are SEHNR and FQNEAQ (reference sequence). Trimming stripped 5 bases from V and 5 bases from J, with 27 bases between. The CDR3 extends over 18 amino acids. This chain's CDR3 is CASSQGQDPTRRRETQYF. The CDR3 DNA reads as TGTGCCAGCAGCCAGGGCCAGGACCCCACCCGGAGACGGGAGACCCAGTACTTC.

This clone is a singleton in its sample. The same CDR3 is also encoded by other DNA sequences in this sample. The genes are TRBV20-1 and TRBJ1-2; 9 bases are shared with TRBD1. V gave up 5 bases and J gave up 6 bases; unmatched junction bases: 1. CDR3 length: 11 amino acids. Germline CDR1 is DFQATT and CDR2 is SNEGSKA (reference sequence). DNA for the CDR3: TGCAGTGCTCGGGACAGGGATGGCTACACCTTC. Its protein is CSARDRDGYTF.

This clone occurred once. The rearrangement links TRBV28 to TRBJ2-7, with TRBD2 matching 9 bases. Germline V gene data show CDR1 as MDHEN and CDR2 as SYDVKM. There are 16 residues in the CDR3. Unmatched junction bases numbered 8, after V lost 0 bases and J lost 5 bases. CDR3 nucleotides: TGTGCCAGCAGTTTATGGTCAGCGGGGGGTTTAAACGAGCAGTACTTC. This codes for CASSLWSAGGLNEQYF.

The V and J genes are TRBV5-6 and TRBJ1-4; D remains ambiguous. Trimming left V 1 base short and J 4 bases short, with 11 bases between. The CDR3 runs to 15 residues. CDR1 is SGHDT, CDR2 YYEEEE, per germline. CDR3 amino acids: CASSLYVRGNEKLFF. In DNA form, the CDR3 reads TGTGCCAGCAGCTTGTATGTCAGAGGTAATGAAAAACTGTTTTTT.

In regard to this clone: The conserved closing phenylalanine or tryptophan is absent in this CDR3, likely reflecting a read error. The limits of the CDR3 on the DNA are not certain, so only TCRdb's listed CDR3 is given. Here the CDR3 reads CASSDEFRPLL. The rearrangement joins TRBV6-1 to TRBJ1-1; the table's D call of TRBD1 was not tested on the DNA. Counting both end residues, the CDR3 totals 11 amino acids. CDR1 is MNHNS, CDR2 SASEGT, per germline.

The V call is TRBV5-6, the J call TRBJ2-7; 13 nucleotides line up with TRBD2. V dropped 4 bases and J dropped 2; count of bases not matched to a gene: 12. Germline V lookup: CDR1 SGHDT, CDR2 YYEEEE. The CDR3 loop spans 18 amino acids. The CDR3 is CASSQGLAGKKHPYEQYF. The CDR3 DNA reads as TGTGCCAGCAGCCAGGGACTAGCGGGAAAAAAACACCCCTACGAGCAGTACTTC.

V gene TRBV23-1 combines with J gene TRBJ1-5, with 10 bases identical to TRBD1. Being an ORF, TRBV23-1 has a function that is uncertain. Trimming cost V 2 bases and J 0 bases; bases outside gene matches: 10. CDR3 length: 19 amino acids. CDR3 loop: CASSQKSLGQGDSNQPQHF. DNA for the CDR3: TGCGCCAGCAGTCAAAAAAGCTTAGGACAGGGGGATAGCAATCAGCCCCAGCATTTT.

The V gene is TRBV10-3, the J gene TRBJ1-1, with 7 bases that match TRBD1. Germline CDR1 reads ENHRY; CDR2 reads SYGVKD. This CDR3 comprises 15 residues. Germline trimming cut 6 bases from V and 0 bases from J; bases unmatched to any gene: 7. CDR3: CAIRERQGMNTEAFF. The CDR3 nucleotides read TGTGCCATCAGGGAAAGACAGGGTATGAACACTGAAGCTTTCTTT.

The chain uses TRBV4-1 and TRBJ2-2; D is possibly TRBD1 (6 bases). The germline V gene encodes CDR1 MGHRA and CDR2 YSYEKL. This CDR3 is 14 amino acids long. The V and J ends lost 1 base and 4 bases respectively, with 7 bases between them. CDR3 region: CASSQGQATGELFF. DNA for the CDR3: TGCGCCAGCAGCCAAGGACAGGCCACCGGGGAGCTGTTTTTT.

A single count supports this clone. This rearrangement joins TRBV7-9 to TRBJ1-2; 8 bases agree with TRBD1. V trimming: 3 bases; J trimming: 7 bases; junction bases outside the gene matches: 7. The germline gives CDR1 SEHNR, CDR2 FQNEAQ (reference sequence). This CDR3 has 14 residues. The CDR3: CASSLAGGLIGYTF. The CDR3 bases are TGTGCCAGCAGCTTGGCAGGGGGCTTGATTGGCTACACCTTC.

This clone was observed once. The gene calls are TRBV6-1 and TRBJ1-6, with 9 bases lining up with TRBD1. V dropped 4 bases and J dropped 4; count of bases not matched to a gene: 2. The CDR3 contains 15 residues. Per germline, CDR1 MNHNS and CDR2 SASEGT. DNA of the CDR3: TGTGCCAGCAGTGCCGGGACAGGGTATAATTCACCCCTCCACTTT. It yields the protein CASSAGTGYNSPLHF.

The rearrangement links TRBV18 to TRBJ2-1, with D maybe TRBD1 (5 bases). Germline V CDR1 and CDR2: KGHSH, LQKENI. V lost 3 bases and J 2 bases, leaving 11 bases between the germline ends. The CDR3 runs to 15 residues. The CDR3 is CASSPRQSTYNEQFF. As DNA, the CDR3 is TGTGCCAGCTCACCCCGACAGTCTACCTACAATGAGCAGTTCTTC.

The chain joins TRBV6-1 to TRBJ2-2; weak D call: TRBD2 (6 bases). The V and J ends lost 1 base and 8 bases respectively, with 29 bases between them. CDR3 length equals 20 residues. Germline CDR1 and CDR2: MNHNS and SASEGT. CDR3 in DNA: TGTGCCAGCAGTGAAGTGGGGAGGTTAGTCGGGAGCGGGCCAGAAGGGGAGCTGTTTTTT. Its protein product is CASSEVGRLVGSGPEGELFF.

The chain links TRBV27 to TRBJ2-3; TRBD2 aligns across 10 bases. Germline lookup yields CDR1 MNHEY and CDR2 SMNVEV (reference sequence). V trimming: 6 bases; J trimming: 3 bases; junction bases outside the gene matches: 9. CDR3 length equals 16 residues. The CDR3: CASSSLAGVSTDTQYF. For the CDR3, the DNA is TGTGCCAGCAGCTCCCTAGCGGGAGTATCGACAGATACGCAGTATTTT.